This entry lists 21 T cell receptor beta chains sequenced from one sample in a study of regulatory T cells in long-lasting Graves disease. Construction of the TCR beta libraries employed iRepertoire HTBI primers in conjunction with Arm-PCR of CDR3 regions. TCRdb reprocessed the multiplex PCR reads with MiXCR, giving one entry per CDR3 protein. This repertoire shows hundreds of thousands of distinct CDR3 sequences, less than 25% found once; its top ten account for approximately 7.8%. Stated time point: persistent/refractory GD, antithyroid drugs over 5 years with positive TRAb. RNA from PBMCs was the source of the TCR library. The starting material was peripheral blood mononuclear cells (PBMCs), obtained when the disease was refractory, from a patient treated with antithyroid drugs. The receptors stem from a female donor with Graves disease.

The V gene is TRBV13, the J gene TRBJ2-6; D remains ambiguous. The germline V gene encodes CDR1 PRHDT and CDR2 FYEKMQ (reference sequence). The CDR3 has 15 residues. With 3 bases removed from V and 2 bases from J, the gap between germline ends came to 8 bases. This chain's CDR3 is CASSFSGPGANVLTF. Here the CDR3 DNA reads TGTGCCAGCAGCTTCAGTGGCCCTGGGGCCAACGTCCTGACTTTC.

Ten or more counts support this clonotype. The chain couples TRBV5-1 to TRBJ2-7; no clear D. Trimming pared 4 bases from V and 2 bases from J, leaving 7 bases between. There are 12 residues in the CDR3. CDR1 and CDR2 from the germline V gene are SGHRS and YFSETQ. The CDR3 loop is CASSEETYEQYF. In DNA form, the CDR3 reads TGCGCCAGCAGCGAGGAGACCTACGAGCAGTACTTC.

Many counts were recorded for this clonotype. The chain links TRBV6-2 or TRBV6-3 to TRBJ2-7, with a weak D call TRBD1 (5 bases). Germline CDR1 reads MNHEY; CDR2 reads SVGEGT. V lost 7 bases to trimming and J lost 7 bases, with 26 bases between them. The CDR3 runs to 16 residues. The CDR3, as DNA: TGTGCCAGCACCCAACTCGCCGGCAGGGTCGAGTGGGAGCAGTACTTC. It specifies CASTQLAGRVEWEQYF.

This clonotype was detected only a few times. V and J are TRBV28 and TRBJ1-1, with a tentative D call TRBD1 (6 bases). This CDR3 contains 11 residues. V lost 6 bases and J 6 bases, leaving 8 bases between the germline ends. In germline, CDR1 is MDHEN, CDR2 SYDVKM. In DNA, the CDR3 is TGTGCCAGCAGGACAGGCCCTGAAGCTTTCTTT. As protein: CASRTGPEAFF.

This clonotype was seen more than once but under ten times. The chain joins TRBV18 to TRBJ2-7; 12 bases fit TRBD2. This CDR3 comprises 15 residues. Germline V gene sequence: CDR1 KGHSH, CDR2 LQKENI. V was pared by 0 bases and J by 5 bases, with 2 bases of the junction left unmatched. The CDR3 region has the DNA TGTGCCAGCTCACCACCGGGACTAGCGGGCGACGAGCAGTACTTC. This encodes CASSPPGLAGDEQYF.

This clonotype was found many times. One end of the junction is discordant with germline, which a read error may explain. The rearrangement uses TRBV5-1 and TRBJ2-5; no firm D call. Germline CDR1 is SGHRS and CDR2 is YFSETQ. This CDR3 has 13 amino acids. The CDR3 coding sequence is TGTGCCAGCAGCTTAAGCCCCCAAGAGACCCAGTACTTC. Its protein product is CASSLSPQETQYF.

This clonotype was detected many times. The chain combines TRBV18 with TRBJ2-7; D remains unclear. Germline V CDR1 and CDR2: KGHSH, LQKENI. The CDR3 spans 14 residues. Trimming removed 3 bases from V and 2 bases from J, with 11 bases in between. CDR3 protein: CASSPQDITYEQYF. The CDR3 DNA is TGTGCCAGCTCACCTCAAGACATTACCTACGAGCAGTACTTC.

This clonotype was seen only a few times. The rearrangement joins TRBV7-9 to TRBJ2-5; TRBD1 aligns across 7 bases. V lost 6 bases, J lost 0 bases, and 7 bases stayed unmatched. CDR1 is SEHNR, CDR2 FQNEAQ, per germline (reference sequence). This CDR3 is built from 15 residues. CDR3 region: CASRATGQYQETQYF. CDR3 in DNA: TGTGCCAGCAGGGCTACGGGACAGTACCAAGAGACCCAGTACTTC.

This clonotype was seen only a few times. This chain links TRBV15 with TRBJ1-1; perhaps TRBD1 as D (6 bases). Germline-derived CDR1 and CDR2 are LNHNV and YYDKDF (reference sequence). V lost 5 bases, J lost 1 base, and 20 bases lay in between. CDR3 length equals 17 residues. CDR3 bases: TGTGCCACCAGCCCCATAGGAGGGGGTTTGAAGAACACTGAAGCTTTCTTT. Translated, it gives CATSPIGGGLKNTEAFF.

This clonotype has at least ten counts. The chain employs TRBV28 and TRBJ2-5; tentative D call: TRBD2 (6 bases). In germline, CDR1 is MDHEN, CDR2 SYDVKM. The CDR3 length is 16 residues. V lost 5 bases to trimming and J lost 1 base, with 17 bases between them. CDR3 loop: CASSTPGPGGQETQYF. CDR3 coding DNA: TGTGCCAGCAGTACCCCCGGCCCCGGGGGCCAAGAGACCCAGTACTTC.

The chain carries TRBV6-5 and TRBJ1-1, with D uncertain. The CDR3 length is 16 residues. V was shortened by 0 bases and J by 1 base, with 12 bases between the two germline ends. Per germline, CDR1 MNHEY and CDR2 SVGAGI. The CDR3 spells CASSYSKGPKNTEAFF. CDR3 DNA sequence: TGTGCCAGCAGTTACTCGAAAGGACCTAAGAACACTGAAGCTTTCTTT.

The rearrangement links TRBV5-1 to TRBJ2-2; possible D gene TRBD1, 6 bases. The CDR3 has 16 amino acids. V was clipped by 4 bases and J by 4 bases, with 17 bases between them. Germline-derived CDR1 and CDR2 are SGHRS and YFSETQ. Here the CDR3 reads CASSHNPQGSTGELFF. The CDR3 DNA sequence: TGCGCCAGCAGCCACAACCCACAGGGAAGCACCGGGGAGCTGTTTTTT. Full variable domain (remainder filled in from reference TRBV5-1 and TRBJ2-2): KAGVTQTPRYLIKTRGQQVTLSCSPISGHRSVSWYQQTPGQGLQFLFEYFSETQRNKGNFPGRFSGRQFSNSRSEMNVSTLELGDSALYLCASSHNPQGSTGELFFGEGSRLTVL.

This clonotype was counted at least ten times. CDR3 bases: TGCAGCGTTGAAGATAGGCAGGGAGATCTGCCCCAGCATTTT. Its protein is CSVEDRQGDLPQHF. The V call is TRBV29-1, the J call TRBJ1-5, with D perhaps matching TRBD1 (5 bases). The germline V and J ends were trimmed by 0 bases and 9 bases, with 15 bases remaining between them. The CDR3 totals 14 residues. Germline V gene sequence: CDR1 SQVTM, CDR2 ANQGSEA.

The chain couples TRBV7-6 to TRBJ1-3, with D perhaps matching TRBD1 (5 bases). The CDR3 has 15 amino acids. Germline values: CDR1 SGHVS, CDR2 FNYEAQ. The V end was cut by 1 base, the J end by 4 bases, with 11 bases between. CDR3 sequence: CASSLEAGRGNTIYF. For the CDR3, the DNA is TGTGCCAGCAGCTTAGAGGCGGGACGAGGAAACACCATATATTTT.

This clonotype occurred many times. The V call is TRBV28, the J call TRBJ1-2, with a tentative D call TRBD1 (5 bases). With 2 bases removed from V and 0 bases from J, the gap between germline ends came to 7 bases. The CDR3 consists of 14 residues. CDR1 is MDHEN, CDR2 SYDVKM, per germline. The CDR3 DNA is TGTGCCAGCAGTTTAGGGGCTACTAACTATGGCTACACCTTC. This translates into CASSLGATNYGYTF.

A few counts support this clonotype. The chain couples TRBV29-1 to TRBJ2-7; TRBD1 matches 10 bases. This CDR3 has 13 residues. The germline V gene has CDR1 SQVTM and CDR2 ANQGSEA. Trimming took 7 bases from V and 3 from J; bases not matched to a gene: 6. Written as DNA, the CDR3 is TGCAGCGCCTTTGGGACAGGGGTCTACGAGCAGTACTTC. Protein: CSAFGTGVYEQYF.

This clonotype has a handful of counts. The CDR3 reads CASSYSRQGEQYF. CDR3 coding DNA: TGTGCCAGCAGTTACTCGAGACAGGGGGAGCAGTACTTC. V is TRBV6-2 or TRBV6-3 and J is TRBJ2-7, with 8 positions matching TRBD1. V lost 0 bases to trimming and J lost 7 bases; unmatched junction nucleotides: 2. Germline V gene lookup returns CDR1 MNHEY and CDR2 SVGEGT. The CDR3 sequence is 13 residues long.

J is TRBJ2-1 and V is TRBV6-1, with D possibly being TRBD2 (5 bases). The germline gives CDR1 MNHNS, CDR2 SASEGT. This CDR3 is built from 14 residues. The V end was cut by 1 base, the J end by 1 base, with 5 bases between. The CDR3: CASSEVASYNEQFF. CDR3 coding DNA: TGTGCCAGCAGTGAAGTAGCGTCCTACAATGAGCAGTTCTTC.

The rearrangement links TRBV10-2 to TRBJ1-1; the match to TRBD1 covers 7 bases. Germline loops: CDR1 WSHSY, CDR2 SAAADI. CDR3 size: 14 residues. Losses at the gene ends were 6 bases for V and 6 bases for J; bases not matched to a gene: 10. CDR3 in amino acids: CASRVGTAPSEAFF. The CDR3 DNA sequence: TGCGCCAGCAGAGTCGGGACAGCCCCCTCTGAAGCTTTCTTT.

This clonotype was seen many times. The chain recombines TRBV7-2 with TRBJ2-7, with D possibly TRBD2 on 6 matching bases. Germline CDR1 reads SGHTA; CDR2 reads FQGNSA. The CDR3 runs 14 residues. Trimming removed 1 base at V and 5 bases at J, with 12 bases between. CDR3 region: CASSLEPGAHEQYF. DNA of the CDR3: TGTGCCAGCAGCTTAGAACCGGGAGCCCACGAGCAGTACTTC.

To note about this clonotype: An end of the junction differs from the germline gene, which may be a read error. The chain employs TRBV7-2 and TRBJ2-3; maybe TRBD2 (5 bases). This CDR3 is 16 amino acids long. Germline lookup yields CDR1 SGHTA and CDR2 FQGNSA. The CDR3 DNA reads TGTGCCAGCAGCTTAGCATTGGCGGCTAGCACCGATACGCAGTATTTT. Its protein product is CASSLALAASTDTQYF.